This T cell receptor beta chain was documented in a study of CD8+CD57+ T cells in acquired aplastic anemia. Study details: Sorted CD4+ and CD8+ cells yielded 3 to 3.5 ug of DNA on average. Broader study findings: Researchers report that twenty-nine CD8+ CDR3 sequences appeared in both patients and controls. Controls and patients did not differ significantly in CD8+ Simpson's diversity.

CDR3 length: 19 amino acids. Trimming cost V 0 bases and J 5 bases; bases outside gene matches: 11. From germline, CDR1 is MGHDK and CDR2 SYGVNS. Flow cytometry had shown expanded CD8+CD57+ cells in the patients chosen for sequencing. Patients were therapy-naive when their blood was sampled. On this clonotype: Its antigen is still unknown.

Both TCR beta VDJ combination and CDR3 sequence profiling were carried out. Genomic DNA was the template for this profiling. TCRdb used MiXCR to reprocess the reads, holding one entry per CDR3 protein. The sample consists of some 160,000 distinct CDR3 sequences, roughly 48% of them appearing once. V usage is TRBV25-1 and J usage is TRBJ2-1; TRBD2 agrees at 12 bases. This clonotype originated in a human donor with aplastic anemia. Sample: sorted CD4+, CD8+, or CD8+CD57+ T cells (not recorded which) from PBMCs. The CDR3: CASSEYTGLAGWEDNEQFF. CDR3 bases: TGTGCCAGCAGTGAATATACAGGACTAGCGGGGTGGGAAGACAATGAGCAGTTCTTC.